The entry below gives a single T cell receptor beta chain sequence along with its context. These data come from a study of blood T cell repertoires in COVID-19. Enrolled through a virtual design, the participants were between roughly 18 and 100 years of age and came from about two dozen US areas. Which cohort a participant joined came from the clinical history participants gave. The V gene's germline CDR1 is SQVTM and CDR2 ANQGSEA. This CDR3 comprises 13 residues. V lost 4 bases and J lost 2, with 12 bases in between. Produced via immunoSEQ multiplex PCR; TCRdb's table is partial and in-frame only. The data contain hundreds of thousands of clones, around nine tenths of them seen just once; the ten biggest clones take up 8.3%.

The clonotype was recovered from a woman between 55 and 75 years old who had recovered from COVID-19. The V call is TRBV29-1, the J call TRBJ2-7; no reliable D call. Sequencing was carried out using PBMCs or T cells enriched from blood (not recorded which). CDR3: CSVGYTGPYEQYF. CDR3 DNA: TGCAGCGTTGGATACACGGGTCCCTACGAGCAGTACTTC.